The present T cell receptor beta chain was sequenced within a study of CXCR3-negative and CXCR3-positive naive CD8 T cells. Study results and limitations: Cryopreserved PBMCs had partly decreased CXCR3 expression; fresh PBMCs were used in most assays.

This CDR3 region has 12 residues. Per the germline V gene, CDR1 is SQVTM and CDR2 is ANQGSEA. UMI labels and 5' RACE were used to prepare the TRB cDNA libraries. Reprocessing the 5' RACE reads, TCRdb reports a single entry for every CDR3 protein and omits DNA. The sample is made up of 150,000 or so distinct CDR3 sequences, and the top ten hold 0.29% of it. To note about this clonotype: Its antigen is unidentified.

The sequence was obtained from a human donor in good health. Some clones in this sample may be carry-over from other donors' samples. The sample taken for sequencing was naive CXCR3- CD8+ T cells from blood. Subset specified: CD45RO-CCR7+CD27+CD95- naive CD8+ T cells lacking CXCR3 (TNR3-). This chain links TRBV29-1 with TRBJ1-2. The CDR3 protein is CSVGTENYGYTF.